This TCR beta chain was observed in a study of blood T cell repertoires in COVID-19. The overall study: Material from acute and convalescent COVID-19 was sourced from the United States, Italy and Spain. Sources were T cells, B-cell-depleted T cells, or PBMCs; the material itself was cDNA or gDNA.

The germline V gene has CDR1 SGHTA and CDR2 FQGNSA. The CDR3 has 14 residues. With V trimmed by 5 bases and J by 3 bases, 5 bases remained unmatched. The table lists this clone with a count of one. In the original workflow: Estimation of nucleated cell counts was performed using reference gene primer amplification. TCRdb keeps only in-frame clones here, not all; method: immunoSEQ multiplex PCR. V and J calls plus clone size are reproduced from that table; the DNA served to infer D and trimming. Counted here are 210,000 or so clones, 65% to 80% occurring once; the ten biggest clones make up about 13%. The gene calls are TRBV7-2 and TRBJ2-7; 9 bases map to TRBD2. The specimen sequenced was peripheral blood. The TCR comes from a man aged 45-65 years who had recovered from COVID-19. CDR3 in DNA: TGTGCCAGCAGCCTTAGCGGGGGAGACTACGAGCAGTACTTC. It specifies CASSLSGGDYEQYF.